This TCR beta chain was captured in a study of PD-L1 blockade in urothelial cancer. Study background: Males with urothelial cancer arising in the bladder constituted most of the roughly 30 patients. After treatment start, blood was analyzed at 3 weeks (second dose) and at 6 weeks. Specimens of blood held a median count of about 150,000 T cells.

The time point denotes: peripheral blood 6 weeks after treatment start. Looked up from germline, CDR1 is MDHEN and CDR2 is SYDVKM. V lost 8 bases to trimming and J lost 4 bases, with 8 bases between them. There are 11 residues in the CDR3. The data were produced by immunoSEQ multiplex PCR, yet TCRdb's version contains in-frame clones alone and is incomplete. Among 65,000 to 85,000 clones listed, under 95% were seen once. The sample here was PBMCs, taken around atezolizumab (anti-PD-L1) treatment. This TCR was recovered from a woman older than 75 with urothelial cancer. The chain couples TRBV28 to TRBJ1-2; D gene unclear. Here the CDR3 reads CASSSSYGYTF. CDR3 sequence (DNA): TGTGCCAGCTCCTCGTCCTATGGCTACACCTTC.